A selection of T cell receptor beta chains follows, all from one sample in a study of blood T cell repertoires in COVID-19. Measured with immunoSEQ multiplex PCR; TCRdb has only the in-frame clones, and not every one. The table has 270,000 or so clones, roughly 87% seen once; the top ten hold roughly 13%. Sequencing used peripheral blood. The receptors derive from a human donor in a cohort sampled during active COVID-19. Each CDR3 is given without its conserved first and last residue.

V,J,CDR3
TRBV19,TRBJ2-5,ASSRTGGPTQETQY
TRBV5-1,TRBJ2-5,ASSFRREVQETQY
TRBV6-6,TRBJ2-1,ASINSRPSSYNEQF
TRBV27,TRBJ2-2,ASSKWASGNKNTGELF
TRBV7-9,TRBJ1-1,ASSLNSEAF
TRBV29-1,TRBJ2-3,SVGAGAVDTQY
TRBV10-3,TRBJ2-7,AISDPDRVGVRQY
TRBV9,TRBJ1-4,ASSVSGTADEKLF
TRBV27,TRBJ1-5,ASSTGGQNQPQH
TRBV9,TRBJ2-1,ASSVAPSNEQF
TRBV6-6,TRBJ1-5,ASRPWPGADQPQH
TRBV7-2,TRBJ2-2,ASSLRGNTGELF
TRBV5-1,TRBJ1-1,ASSLASGQAEAF
TRBV2,TRBJ1-5,ASSEAENQPQH
TRBV6-5,TRBJ1-5,ASGPGPKQPQH
TRBV5-1,TRBJ1-1,ASSYRVDTEAF
TRBV28,TRBJ2-2,ASSITGLAGRTGELF
TRBV3-1/TRBV3-2,TRBJ2-7,ASSPSRRRPYEQY
TRBV5-1,TRBJ2-4,ASSTGQALAKNIQY
TRBV11-2,TRBJ2-2,ASSINRASGELF
TRBV5-4,TRBJ1-1,ASSPSASGDTEAF
TRBV3-1/TRBV3-2,TRBJ2-7,ASSQLEREQY
TRBV2,TRBJ2-5,ASSELRAETQY
TRBV5-1,TRBJ2-3,ASTLAGSTDTQY
TRBV5-6,TRBJ2-7,ASSLLELAGGPNEQY
TRBV5-1,TRBJ2-7,ASSLTSGSSYEQY
TRBV12-3/TRBV12-4,TRBJ1-1,ASMRKNTEAF
TRBV7-2,TRBJ1-2,ASSLDTQGGKGYT
TRBV18,TRBJ2-1,ASSPPDARANNEQF
TRBV13,TRBJ1-6,ASTMARGFSLPLH
TRBV7-3,TRBJ2-3,ASSLSGQGGPQY
TRBV7-6,TRBJ1-1,ASSPARDMNTEAF
TRBV11-2,TRBJ2-2,ASSSGLAGLAGELF
TRBV6-5,TRBJ2-7,ASIQGAQGEQY
TRBV23-1,TRBJ2-5,ASSHRRDRGQETQY
TRBV27,TRBJ2-7,ASRPSGSYEQY
TRBV10-2,TRBJ2-3,ASSPLAGYTDTQY
TRBV3-1/TRBV3-2,TRBJ2-1,ASSQWTSGSDEQF
TRBV24-1,TRBJ2-1,ATRTSGNEQF
TRBV28,TRBJ1-2,ASSYGQGVFGGYT
TRBV29-1,TRBJ1-1,SVSGREAF
TRBV5-1,TRBJ2-1,ASSFEGEGFDEQF
TRBV2,TRBJ2-2,ASSEALGYTGELF
TRBV5-1,TRBJ1-2,ASRQEAVGYGYT
TRBV3-1/TRBV3-2,TRBJ1-1,ASSQEAPNTEAF
TRBV6-5,TRBJ2-1,ASRSTRFEQF
TRBV28,TRBJ2-2,ASIEQNTGELF
TRBV4-1,TRBJ1-4,ASSQLRGGEKLF